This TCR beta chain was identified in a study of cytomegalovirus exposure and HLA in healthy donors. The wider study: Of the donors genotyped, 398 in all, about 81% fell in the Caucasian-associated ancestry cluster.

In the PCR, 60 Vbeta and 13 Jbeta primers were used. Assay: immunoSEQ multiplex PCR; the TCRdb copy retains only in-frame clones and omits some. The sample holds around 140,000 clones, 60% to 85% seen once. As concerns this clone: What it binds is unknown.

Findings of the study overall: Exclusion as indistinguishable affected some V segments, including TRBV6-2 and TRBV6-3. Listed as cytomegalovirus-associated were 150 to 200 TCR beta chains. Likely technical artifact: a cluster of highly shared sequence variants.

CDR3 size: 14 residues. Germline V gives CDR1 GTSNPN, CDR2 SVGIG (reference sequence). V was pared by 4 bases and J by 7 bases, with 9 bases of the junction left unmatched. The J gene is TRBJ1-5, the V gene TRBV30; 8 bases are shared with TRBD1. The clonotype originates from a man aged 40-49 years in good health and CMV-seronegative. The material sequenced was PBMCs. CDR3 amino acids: CAWKFQGAGQPQHF. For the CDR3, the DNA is TGTGCCTGGAAGTTTCAGGGGGCAGGGCAGCCCCAGCATTTT.